This T cell receptor (beta chain) was documented in a study of T cell responses to AZD1222 COVID-19 vaccine. Whole-study findings and limits: Variant regions that are unmutated are reportedly the target of nearly half of spike-specific TCRs. Clonal diversity was possibly underestimated; the donors were predominantly white British and more often female. Baseline serology detected seropositivity in only a handful of AZD1222 recipients. Sampling captured repertoires only after the peak T cell response.

In the case of this clone: Its antigen is not identified.

TCRdb's table, derived via immunoSEQ multiplex PCR, lists solely in-frame clones and lacks some. The sample gives about 200,000 clones, about 94% of which show up once; approximately 1% is in the top ten. The sequence was obtained from an adult who received the AZD1222 COVID-19 vaccine. The sequenced sample was peripheral blood, obtained 28 days after the second AZD1222 dose.

In DNA form, the CDR3 reads TGTGCCATTCAGTCGGGGGGGGCCAGCTACGAGCAGTACTTC. This codes for CAIQSGGASYEQYF. The rearrangement links TRBV24-1 to TRBJ2-7; 8 positions agree with TRBD2. The junction had 11 bases not matched to a gene; V was cut back by 11 bases and J by 3 bases. From germline, CDR1 is KGHDR and CDR2 SFDVKD. The CDR3 totals 14 residues.